The TCR beta chain described here comes from a study of blood T cell repertoires in COVID-19. Study context: The United States, Italy and Spain supplied acute and convalescent COVID-19 samples. Sources were T cells, B-cell-depleted T cells, or PBMCs; the material itself was cDNA or gDNA.

Germline V gene data show CDR1 as SGHNT and CDR2 as YYREEE (reference sequence). The CDR3 covers 15 residues. V shed 2 bases, J shed 2 bases, and the junction held 5 bases outside the gene matches. Authors' processing steps: For nucleated cells, counts were estimated from reference gene primer amplification. Sequencing used immunoSEQ multiplex PCR; TCRdb keeps in-frame clones, though not all of them. The V and J calls and clone size were taken over from that table, and D and trimming were inferred from the DNA. The sample consists of approximately 140,000 clones, approximately 86% of them appearing once.

The receptor was isolated from an older man with acute or convalescent COVID-19. Sequencing used peripheral blood. The chain employs TRBV5-4 and TRBJ2-3, with 7 bases that match TRBD2. The CDR3 DNA is TGTGCCAGCAGCTTTGGGCGGGGGTACACAGATACGCAGTATTTT. Translated, it gives CASSFGRGYTDTQYF.